The clone carrying this T cell receptor (beta chain) was recorded many times. V was clipped by 0 bases and J by 2 bases; unmatched bases: 6. CDR3 length equals 18 residues. Attachment of unique molecular identifiers was made to individual cDNA molecules. TCRdb reanalysed the 5' RACE reads using MiXCR and keeps one entry per CDR3 protein. The sample lists about 56,000 distinct CDR3 sequences; approximately 12% were seen once. This entry belongs to a study of early T cells in non-severe SARS-CoV-2 infection. Study in general: RNA in bulk from unsorted whole blood was sequenced, and chains were unpaired.

The TCR was taken from an adult who was a healthcare worker with PCR-confirmed SARS-CoV-2 infection or an uninfected control (not recorded which). V and J are TRBV12-3 or TRBV12-4 and TRBJ2-2; 10 bases are shared with TRBD2. The sample comprised whole blood. The CDR3 nucleotides read TGTGCCAGCAGTTTAGCGGAACTAGCGGGGACTAACACCGGGGAGCTGTTTTTT. The encoded protein is CASSLAELAGTNTGELFF.